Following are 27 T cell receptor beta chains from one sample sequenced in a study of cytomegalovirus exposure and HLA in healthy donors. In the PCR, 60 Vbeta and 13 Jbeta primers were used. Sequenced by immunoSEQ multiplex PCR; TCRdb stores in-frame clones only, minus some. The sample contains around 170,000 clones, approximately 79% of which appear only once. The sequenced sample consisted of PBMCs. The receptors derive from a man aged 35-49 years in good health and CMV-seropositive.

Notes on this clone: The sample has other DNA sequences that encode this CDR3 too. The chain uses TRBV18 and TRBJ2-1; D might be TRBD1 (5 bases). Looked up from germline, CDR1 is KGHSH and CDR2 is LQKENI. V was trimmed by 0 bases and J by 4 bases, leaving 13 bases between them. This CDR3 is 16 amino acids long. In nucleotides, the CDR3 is TGTGCCAGCTCACCACCATCTAGGGGCAGATACAATGAGCAGTTCTTC. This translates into CASSPPSRGRYNEQFF.

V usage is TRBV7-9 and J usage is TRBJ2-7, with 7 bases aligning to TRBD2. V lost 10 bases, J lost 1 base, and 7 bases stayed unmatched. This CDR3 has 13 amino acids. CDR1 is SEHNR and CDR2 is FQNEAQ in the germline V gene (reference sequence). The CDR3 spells CATRGGGSYEQYF. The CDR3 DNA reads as TGTGCCACGCGAGGCGGGGGATCCTACGAGCAGTACTTC.

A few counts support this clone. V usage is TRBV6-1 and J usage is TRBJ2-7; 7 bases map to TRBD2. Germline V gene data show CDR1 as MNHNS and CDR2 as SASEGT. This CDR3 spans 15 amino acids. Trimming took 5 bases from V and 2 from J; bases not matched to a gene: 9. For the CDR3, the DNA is TGTGCCAGCAGTCAGAGCGGGGCCCCACCCTACGAGCAGTACTTC. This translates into CASSQSGAPPYEQYF.

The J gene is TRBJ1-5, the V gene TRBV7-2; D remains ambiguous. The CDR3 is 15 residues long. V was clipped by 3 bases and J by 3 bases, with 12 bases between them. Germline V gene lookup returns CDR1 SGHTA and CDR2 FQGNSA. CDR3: CASSFTGFPNQPQHF. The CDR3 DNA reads TGTGCCAGCAGCTTTACCGGGTTCCCCAATCAGCCCCAGCATTTT.

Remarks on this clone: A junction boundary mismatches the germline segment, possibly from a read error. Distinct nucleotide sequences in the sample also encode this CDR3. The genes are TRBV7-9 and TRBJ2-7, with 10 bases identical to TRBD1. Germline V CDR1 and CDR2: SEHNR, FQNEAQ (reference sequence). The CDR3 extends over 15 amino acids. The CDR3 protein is CASSLFGTGEYEQYF. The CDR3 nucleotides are TGTGCCAGCAGCTTATTTGGGACAGGGGAGTACGAACAGTACTTC.

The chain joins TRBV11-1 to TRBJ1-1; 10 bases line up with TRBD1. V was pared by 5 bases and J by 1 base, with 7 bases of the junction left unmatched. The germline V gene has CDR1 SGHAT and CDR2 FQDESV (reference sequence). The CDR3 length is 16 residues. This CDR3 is CASSAGQGLRNTEAFF. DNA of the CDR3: TGTGCCAGCAGCGCGGGACAGGGGCTTCGGAACACTGAAGCTTTCTTT.

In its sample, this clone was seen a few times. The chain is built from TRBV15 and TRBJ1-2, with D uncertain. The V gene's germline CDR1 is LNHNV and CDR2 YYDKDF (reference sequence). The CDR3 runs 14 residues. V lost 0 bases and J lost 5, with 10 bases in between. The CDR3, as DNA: TGTGCCACCAGCAGAGATTTGAGCGAATATGGCTACACCTTC. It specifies CATSRDLSEYGYTF.

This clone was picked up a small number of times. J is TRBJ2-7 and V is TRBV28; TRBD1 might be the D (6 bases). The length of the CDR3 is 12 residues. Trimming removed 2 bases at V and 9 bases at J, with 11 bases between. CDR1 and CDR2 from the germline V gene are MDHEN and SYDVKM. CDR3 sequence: CASSLIGRGQYF. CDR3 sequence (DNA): TGTGCCAGCAGTTTAATTGGCAGGGGGCAGTACTTC.

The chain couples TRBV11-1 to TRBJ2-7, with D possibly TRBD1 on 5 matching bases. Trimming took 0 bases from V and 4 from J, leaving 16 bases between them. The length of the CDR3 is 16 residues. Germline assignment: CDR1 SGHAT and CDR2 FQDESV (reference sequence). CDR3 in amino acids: CASSLAGPSVEYEQYF. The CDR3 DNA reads TGTGCCAGCAGCTTAGCGGGGCCGTCGGTGGAGTACGAGCAGTACTTC. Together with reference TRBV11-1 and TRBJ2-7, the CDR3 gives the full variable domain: EAEVAQSPRYKITEKSQAVAFWCDPISGHATLYWYRQILGQGPELLVQFQDESVVDDSQLPKDRFSAERLKGVDSTLKIQPAELGDSAMYLCASSLAGPSVEYEQYFGPGTRLTVT.

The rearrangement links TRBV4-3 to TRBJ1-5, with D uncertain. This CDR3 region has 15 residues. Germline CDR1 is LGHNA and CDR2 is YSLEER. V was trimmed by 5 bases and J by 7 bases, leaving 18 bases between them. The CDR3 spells CASSDYRDPGQPQHF. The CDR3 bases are TGCGCCAGCAGCGATTATCGGGATCCTGGGCAGCCCCAGCATTTT.

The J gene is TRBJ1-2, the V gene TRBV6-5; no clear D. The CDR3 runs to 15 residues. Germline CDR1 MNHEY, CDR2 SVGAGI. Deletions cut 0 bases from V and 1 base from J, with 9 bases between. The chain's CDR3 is CASSYSRGSNYGYTF. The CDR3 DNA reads TGTGCCAGCAGTTACTCGAGAGGGAGTAACTATGGCTACACCTTC.

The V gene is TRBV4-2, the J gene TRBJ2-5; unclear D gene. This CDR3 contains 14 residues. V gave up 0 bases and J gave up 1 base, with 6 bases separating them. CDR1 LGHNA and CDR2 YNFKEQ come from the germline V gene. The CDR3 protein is CASSQETLQETQYF. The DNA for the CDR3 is TGTGCCAGCAGCCAAGAAACTCTCCAAGAGACCCAGTACTTC.

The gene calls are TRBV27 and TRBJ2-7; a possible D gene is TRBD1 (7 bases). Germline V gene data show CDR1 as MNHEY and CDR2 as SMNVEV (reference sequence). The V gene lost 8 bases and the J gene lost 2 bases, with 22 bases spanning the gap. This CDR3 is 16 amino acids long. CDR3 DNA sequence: TGTGCCAGCGCGGGACAGTCCCCACGCGCCCCCTACGAGCAGTACTTC. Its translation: CASAGQSPRAPYEQYF.

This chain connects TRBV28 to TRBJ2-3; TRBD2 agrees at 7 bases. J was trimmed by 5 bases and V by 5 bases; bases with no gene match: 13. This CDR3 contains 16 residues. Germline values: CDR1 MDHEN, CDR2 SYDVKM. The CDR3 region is CASSPMVHGGRDTQYF. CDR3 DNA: TGTGCCAGCAGTCCTATGGTACACGGGGGGAGAGATACGCAGTATTTT.

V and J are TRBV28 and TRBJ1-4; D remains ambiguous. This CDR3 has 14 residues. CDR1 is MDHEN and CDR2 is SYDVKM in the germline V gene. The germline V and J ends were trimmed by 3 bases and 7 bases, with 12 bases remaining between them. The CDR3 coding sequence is TGTGCCAGCAGTTTGGGCCTAAACGGTGAAAAACTGTTTTTT. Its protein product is CASSLGLNGEKLFF.

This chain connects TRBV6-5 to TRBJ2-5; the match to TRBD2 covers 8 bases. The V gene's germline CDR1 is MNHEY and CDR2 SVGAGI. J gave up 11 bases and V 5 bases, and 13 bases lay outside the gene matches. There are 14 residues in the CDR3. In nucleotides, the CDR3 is TGTGCCAGCAGTCGGGAGGGCCTTCCCCGGGGGCAGTACTTC. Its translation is CASSREGLPRGQYF.

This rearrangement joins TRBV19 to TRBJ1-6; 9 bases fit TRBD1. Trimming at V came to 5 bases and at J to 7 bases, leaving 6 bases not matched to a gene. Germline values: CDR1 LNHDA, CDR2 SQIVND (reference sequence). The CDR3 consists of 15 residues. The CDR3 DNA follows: TGTGCCAGTAGTGCCTCCGGGACAGGGAATTCACCCCTCCACTTT. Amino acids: CASSASGTGNSPLHF.

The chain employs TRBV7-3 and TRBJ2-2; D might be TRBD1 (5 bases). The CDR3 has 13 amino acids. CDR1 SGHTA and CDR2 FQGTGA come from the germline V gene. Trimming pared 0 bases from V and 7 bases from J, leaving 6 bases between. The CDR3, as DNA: TGTGCCAGCAGCTTAACAGGGGTCGGGGAGCTGTTTTTT. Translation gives CASSLTGVGELFF. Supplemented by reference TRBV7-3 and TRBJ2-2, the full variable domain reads GAGVSQTPSNKVTEKGKYVELRCDPISGHTALYWYRQSLGQGPEFLIYFQGTGAADDSGLPNDRFFAVRPEGSVSTLKIQRTERGDSAVYLCASSLTGVGELFFGEGSRLTVL.

CDR3 loop: CASSLSSRGGNQPQHF. Written as DNA, the CDR3 is TGTGCCAGCAGTTTATCATCCAGGGGAGGCAATCAGCCCCAGCATTTT. The chain carries TRBV27 and TRBJ1-5; D is possibly TRBD1 (6 bases). V lost 0 bases to trimming and J lost 2 bases, with 11 bases between them. This CDR3 region has 16 residues. CDR1 and CDR2 (germline): MNHEY, SMNVEV (reference sequence).

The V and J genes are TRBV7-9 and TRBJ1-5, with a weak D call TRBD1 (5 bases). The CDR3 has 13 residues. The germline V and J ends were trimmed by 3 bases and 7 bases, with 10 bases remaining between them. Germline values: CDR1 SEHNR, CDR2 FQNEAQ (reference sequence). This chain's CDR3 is CASSLEGKQPQHF. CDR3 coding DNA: TGTGCCAGCAGCTTGGAGGGGAAGCAGCCCCAGCATTTT.

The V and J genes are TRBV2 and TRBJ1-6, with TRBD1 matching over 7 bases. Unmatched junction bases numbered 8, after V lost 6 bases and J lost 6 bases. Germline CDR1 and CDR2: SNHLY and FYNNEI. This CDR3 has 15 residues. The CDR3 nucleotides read TGTGCCAGCAGCACCCGACAGGGTCTTAATTCACCCCTCCACTTT. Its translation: CASSTRQGLNSPLHF. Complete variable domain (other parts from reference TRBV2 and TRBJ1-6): EPEVTQTPSHQVTQMGQEVILRCVPISNHLYFYWYRQILGQKVEFLVSFYNNEISEKSEIFDDQFSVERPDGSNFTLKIRSTKLEDSAMYFCASSTRQGLNSPLHFGNGTRLTVT.

The CDR3 DNA reads TGTGCCAGCAGCGGACAGGGTTGGGGCACTGAAGCTTTCTTT. Translating gives CASSGQGWGTEAFF. The chain joins TRBV13 to TRBJ1-1, with TRBD1 matching 8 bases. The CDR3 runs to 14 residues. Unmatched junction bases numbered 6, after V lost 5 bases and J lost 4 bases. Germline V gene lookup returns CDR1 PRHDT and CDR2 FYEKMQ (reference sequence).

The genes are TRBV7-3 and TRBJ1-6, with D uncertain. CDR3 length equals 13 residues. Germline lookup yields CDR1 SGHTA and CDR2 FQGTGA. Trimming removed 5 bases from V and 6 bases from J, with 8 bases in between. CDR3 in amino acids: CASSPVPNSPLHF. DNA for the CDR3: TGTGCCAGCAGCCCGGTCCCTAATTCACCCCTCCACTTT.

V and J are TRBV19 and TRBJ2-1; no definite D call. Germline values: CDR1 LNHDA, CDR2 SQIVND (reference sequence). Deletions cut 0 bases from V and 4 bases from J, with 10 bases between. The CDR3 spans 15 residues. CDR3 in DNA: TGTGCCAGTAGTATAGATTGGCTCAGTTACAATGAGCAGTTCTTC. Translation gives CASSIDWLSYNEQFF.

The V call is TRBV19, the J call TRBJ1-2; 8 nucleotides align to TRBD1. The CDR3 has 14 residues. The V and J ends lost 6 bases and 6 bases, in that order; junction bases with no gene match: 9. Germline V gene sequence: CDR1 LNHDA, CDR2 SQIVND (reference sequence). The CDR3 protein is CASSATGDLHGYTF. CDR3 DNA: TGTGCCAGTAGCGCGACAGGGGACCTCCATGGCTACACCTTC.

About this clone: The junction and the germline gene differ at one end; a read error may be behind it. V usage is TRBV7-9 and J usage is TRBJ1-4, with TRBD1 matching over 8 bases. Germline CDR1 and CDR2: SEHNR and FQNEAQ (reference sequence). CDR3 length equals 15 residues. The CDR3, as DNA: TGTTCCAGCAGCATTACAGGGGGAGGTTATGAAAAACTGTTTTTT. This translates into CSSSITGGGYEKLFF.

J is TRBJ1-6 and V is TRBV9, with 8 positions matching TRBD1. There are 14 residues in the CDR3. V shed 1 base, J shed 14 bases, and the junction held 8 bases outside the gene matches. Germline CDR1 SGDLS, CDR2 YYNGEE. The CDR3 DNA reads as TGTGCCAGCAGCGTAACCCGGACAGGGTTGGCCCTCCACTTT. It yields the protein CASSVTRTGLALHF.